A single sample is the source of the 23 T cell receptor beta chains below, sequenced in a study of radiotherapy plus CTLA-4 blockade in lung cancer. Profiled with immunoSEQ multiplex PCR; TCRdb holds only in-frame clones, not every one. The data show 32,000 or so clones, with over 70% seen just once and 11% to 15% held by the top ten. Here the sequenced sample was peripheral blood, taken from a patient treated with radiotherapy plus ipilimumab. The receptor source for this set is a human donor with non-small cell lung cancer that progressed on radiotherapy plus ipilimumab.

This clone was counted a single time. J is TRBJ1-2 and V is TRBV4-1, with D unclear. Looked up from germline, CDR1 is MGHRA and CDR2 is YSYEKL. V lost 2 bases to trimming and J lost 2 bases, with 18 bases between them. The length of the CDR3 is 17 residues. The CDR3 protein is CASSQYSTDGENYGYTF. The CDR3 nucleotides read TGCGCCAGCAGCCAATATAGCACGGACGGGGAAAACTATGGCTACACCTTC.

J is TRBJ1-4 and V is TRBV7-7; 7 positions match TRBD1. Per the germline V gene, CDR1 is SSHAT and CDR2 is FNYEAQ (reference sequence). The CDR3 has 14 amino acids. V lost 1 base to trimming and J lost 11 bases; unmatched junction nucleotides: 7. The CDR3 nucleotides are TGTGCCAGCAGCTTAGAGGGGGCGGGACAGAAACTGTTTTTT. Translating gives CASSLEGAGQKLFF.

The rearrangement joins TRBV7-6 to TRBJ2-2, with 13 bases lining up with TRBD2. V gave up 3 bases and J gave up 6 bases; unmatched junction bases: 1. Germline-derived CDR1 and CDR2 are SGHVS and FNYEAQ. CDR3 length equals 15 residues. CDR3 residues: CASSFTSGGAGELFF. DNA of the CDR3: TGTGCCAGCAGCTTTACTAGCGGGGGGGCCGGGGAGCTGTTTTTT.

The chain recombines TRBV23-1 with TRBJ2-7; 8 bases map to TRBD2. TRBV23-1 counts as an open reading frame of uncertain function. Unmatched junction bases numbered 11, after V lost 4 bases and J lost 3 bases. The CDR3 extends over 16 amino acids. Here the CDR3 reads CASSLPRAGGRYEQYF. The CDR3 coding sequence is TGCGCCAGCAGTCTCCCTCGGGCGGGAGGCCGCTACGAGCAGTACTTC.

The chain employs TRBV7-8 and TRBJ2-1; D is undetermined. Germline CDR1 reads SGHVS; CDR2 reads FQNEAQ. The V end lost 3 bases, the J end lost 1 base, and 10 bases lay between the germline ends. This CDR3 region has 15 residues. CDR3: CASSFRAESYNEQFF. The CDR3, as DNA: TGTGCCAGCAGCTTCCGGGCAGAGTCCTACAATGAGCAGTTCTTC.

V gene TRBV18 combines with J gene TRBJ2-1, with TRBD2 matching over 12 bases. CDR1 is KGHSH, CDR2 LQKENI, per germline. With 4 bases clipped from V and 8 bases from J, the junction kept 12 bases outside the gene matches. This CDR3 comprises 17 residues. The CDR3 protein is CASSLTSGRSGGDEQFF. CDR3 DNA: TGTGCCAGCTCACTTACTAGCGGGAGGTCCGGAGGGGATGAGCAGTTCTTC.

The chain recombines TRBV5-1 with TRBJ1-1, with 8 nucleotides matching TRBD1. The CDR3 is 15 amino acids. The germline CDR1 and CDR2 sequences are SGHRS and YFSETQ. Germline trimming cut 0 bases from V and 5 bases from J; bases unmatched to any gene: 6. CDR3 nucleotide sequence: TGCGCCAGCAGCTTGGATCAGGGGGCTAGAACTGAAGCTTTCTTT. Its protein is CASSLDQGARTEAFF.

CDR3 amino acids: CASSAAGQLNQPQHF. Written as DNA, the CDR3 is TGTGCCAGCAGTGCGGCGGGACAGCTTAATCAGCCCCAGCATTTT. This chain connects TRBV6-1 to TRBJ1-5, with TRBD1 identical over 7 bases. Trimming cost V 4 bases and J 4 bases; bases outside gene matches: 7. Germline loops: CDR1 MNHNS, CDR2 SASEGT. The CDR3 has 15 amino acids.

The J gene is TRBJ2-1, the V gene TRBV5-1, with 9 bases that match TRBD1. Germline CDR1 reads SGHRS; CDR2 reads YFSETQ. The CDR3 covers 16 residues. Trimming removed 5 bases from V and 8 bases from J; junction bases left unmatched: 14. This CDR3 is CASREQGAAGAYEQFF. Here the CDR3 DNA reads TGCGCCAGCAGGGAACAGGGGGCTGCGGGAGCTTATGAGCAGTTCTTC.

The V and J genes are TRBV5-5 and TRBJ1-1; 7 positions agree with TRBD1. Germline CDR1 and CDR2: SGHKS and YYEKEE (reference sequence). J was trimmed by 6 bases and V by 4 bases; bases with no gene match: 6. The CDR3 contains 13 residues. CDR3: CASSPTGIAEAFF. CDR3 in DNA: TGTGCCAGCAGCCCGACAGGGATCGCTGAAGCTTTCTTT.

The chain employs TRBV7-3 and TRBJ2-3, with a possible D match to TRBD1 (5 bases). The germline V and J ends were trimmed by 5 bases and 4 bases, with 7 bases remaining between them. The CDR3 has 12 residues. Germline lookup yields CDR1 SGHTA and CDR2 FQGTGA. The CDR3 is CASSQGADTQYF. The CDR3 DNA reads TGTGCCAGCAGCCAGGGTGCAGATACGCAGTATTTT. Full variable domain (missing parts from reference TRBV7-3 and TRBJ2-3): GAGVSQTPSNKVTEKGKYVELRCDPISGHTALYWYRQSLGQGPEFLIYFQGTGAADDSGLPNDRFFAVRPEGSVSTLKIQRTERGDSAVYLCASSQGADTQYFGPGTRLTVL.

A few counts support this clone. The rearrangement links TRBV4-1 to TRBJ2-7, with TRBD1 as a possible D gene (5 bases). The CDR3 totals 13 residues. Germline CDR1 and CDR2: MGHRA and YSYEKL. V shed 4 bases and J shed 5 bases, with 12 bases lying between them. The CDR3 DNA sequence: TGCGCCAGCAGCCCCCAGGGCGCCCACGAGCAGTACTTC. It codes for CASSPQGAHEQYF.

This chain connects TRBV13 to TRBJ2-1; D is possibly TRBD2 (6 bases). The germline V gene has CDR1 PRHDT and CDR2 FYEKMQ (reference sequence). Trimming pared 4 bases from V and 5 bases from J, leaving 12 bases between. The CDR3 consists of 14 residues. The CDR3 DNA reads TGTGCCAGCAGCTCGGCCGGGACTCACAATGAGCAGTTCTTC. This translates into CASSSAGTHNEQFF.

This clone is medium-sized by share. The rearrangement joins TRBV6-6 to TRBJ1-2; D might be TRBD1 (5 bases). CDR3 length: 15 residues. Looked up from germline, CDR1 is MNHNY and CDR2 is SVGAGI (reference sequence). The germline V and J ends were trimmed by 5 bases and 8 bases, with 21 bases remaining between them. The CDR3 loop reads CASSPGTSSIWGYTF. DNA for the CDR3: TGTGCCAGCAGTCCCGGGACGTCTTCCATCTGGGGCTACACCTTC.

The sample holds a few counts of this clone. J is TRBJ2-6 and V is TRBV5-5, with 8 positions matching TRBD1. This CDR3 has 19 residues. Germline CDR1 SGHKS, CDR2 YYEKEE (reference sequence). J lost 0 bases, V lost 2 bases, and 10 bases had no gene match. The CDR3 DNA sequence: TGTGCCAGCAGCTTTCTCCCGGGACAGGTGCTCTCTGGGGCCAACGTCCTGACTTTC. It is translated as CASSFLPGQVLSGANVLTF.

The chain is built from TRBV2 and TRBJ1-1; no firm D call. The CDR3 has 11 amino acids. Germline CDR1 is SNHLY and CDR2 is FYNNEI. V was clipped by 8 bases and J by 1 base, with 5 bases between them. In nucleotides, the CDR3 is TGTGCCAGCCAAGAGAACACTGAAGCTTTCTTT. Protein product: CASQENTEAFF. Filled out from reference TRBV2 and TRBJ1-1, the complete variable domain reads EPEVTQTPSHQVTQMGQEVILRCVPISNHLYFYWYRQILGQKVEFLVSFYNNEISEKSEIFDDQFSVERPDGSNFTLKIRSTKLEDSAMYFCASQENTEAFFGQGTRLTVV.

A word on this clone: Other DNA sequences in this specimen translate into the identical CDR3. V is TRBV5-6 and J is TRBJ2-2, with D unresolved. V gave up 0 bases and J gave up 2 bases, with 5 bases separating them. Germline CDR1 and CDR2: SGHDT and YYEEEE. The length of the CDR3 is 14 residues. CDR3 nucleotide sequence: TGTGCCAGCAGCTTGGGGCAAAACACCGGGGAGCTGTTTTTT. Translation: CASSLGQNTGELFF.

This clone was detected only a few times. The V and J genes are TRBV14 and TRBJ2-7; either TRBD1 or TRBD2 may fit D (5 bases each). Germline CDR1 SGHDN, CDR2 FVKESK. This CDR3 has 19 amino acids. The V gene lost 4 bases and the J gene lost 2 bases, with 27 bases spanning the gap. The CDR3 loop is CASSPRPLGAGKSPYEQYF. The DNA of the CDR3 is TGTGCCAGCAGCCCCAGACCACTCGGGGCAGGGAAGAGTCCCTACGAGCAGTACTTC.

The chain is built from TRBV28 and TRBJ2-5, with TRBD1 matching over 9 bases. Germline V gene lookup returns CDR1 MDHEN and CDR2 SYDVKM. V shed 3 bases, J shed 4 bases, and the junction held 3 bases outside the gene matches. CDR3 length: 14 amino acids. CDR3 region: CASSFRTGVETQYF. DNA of the CDR3: TGTGCCAGCAGTTTTAGGACAGGGGTAGAGACCCAGTACTTC.

CDR3 DNA sequence: TGTGCCAGCAGTGACTCGACAAGTTGGCCAGATACGCAGTATTTT. Translating gives CASSDSTSWPDTQYF. J is TRBJ2-3 and V is TRBV6-4; the D is unclear. V was pared by 0 bases and J by 4 bases, with 11 bases between. CDR1 and CDR2 (germline): MRHNA, SNTAGT. The CDR3 runs to 15 residues.

J is TRBJ1-2 and V is TRBV9; TRBD1 matches 9 bases. The CDR3 totals 16 residues. After removal of 2 bases from V and 2 bases from J, the junction contained 7 bases not matched to a gene. CDR1 is SGDLS and CDR2 is YYNGEE in the germline V gene. The CDR3 protein is CASSVSRDRANYGYTF. As DNA, the CDR3 is TGTGCCAGCAGCGTTTCCCGGGACAGGGCCAACTATGGCTACACCTTC.

The chain combines TRBV2 with TRBJ2-7; TRBD2 is a possible D gene (5 bases). This CDR3 comprises 15 residues. V lost 8 bases to trimming and J lost 2 bases, with 19 bases between them. Germline loops: CDR1 SNHLY, CDR2 FYNNEI. The CDR3 sequence is CASLNEESGAYEQYF. The DNA for the CDR3 is TGTGCCAGCTTAAATGAGGAAAGCGGCGCCTACGAGCAGTACTTC.

Sample share makes this clone medium-sized. This rearrangement joins TRBV5-6 to TRBJ2-7; TRBD1 matches at 7 bases. The CDR3 spans 14 residues. With 3 bases clipped from V and 3 bases from J, the junction kept 6 bases outside the gene matches. Germline assignment: CDR1 SGHDT and CDR2 YYEEEE. Here the CDR3 DNA reads TGTGCCAGCAGCTCCGACAGGGCTGGCTACGAGCAGTACTTC. Protein product: CASSSDRAGYEQYF.